This T cell receptor (beta chain) was profiled in a study of Tregs in tolerant kidney transplant recipients. This CDR3 has 17 amino acids. CDR1 and CDR2 (germline): ENHRY, SYGVKD. Trimming took 3 bases from V and 2 from J; bases not matched to a gene: 8. Findings of the study overall: The small number of patients limits these findings pending further validation. This study did not directly address biological reproducibility.

The table came from immunoSEQ multiplex PCR; TCRdb's copy has only in-frame clones and leaves some out. The sample lists 90,000 to 120,000 clones; around 90% were seen once. A note on this clone: Antigen: not known.

Sequenced here: CD4+ T cells from blood, sampled before the transplant. The V and J genes are TRBV10-3 and TRBJ2-3, with 10 bases that match TRBD2. The source is a human donor who received a combined kidney and bone marrow transplant. The CDR3 sequence is CAISDPTSGATTDTQYF. The CDR3 nucleotides read TGTGCCATCAGTGACCCCACTAGCGGGGCGACCACAGATACGCAGTATTTT.